The sequence of this T cell receptor (beta chain) was determined in a study of blood T cell repertoires in COVID-19. Study-wide background: Some COVID-19 samples were acute and others convalescent; all came from the United States, Italy and Spain. PBMCs, B-cell-depleted T cells, or T cells were the source of the cDNA or gDNA that made up the material.

Per the authors' pipeline: Reference gene primer amplification gave estimated nucleated cell counts. Sequenced by immunoSEQ multiplex PCR; TCRdb stores in-frame clones only, minus some. That table gives V, J and clone size, and the DNA gave D and trimming. The repertoire consists of about 260,000 clones, with roughly 90% occurring once and the leading ten covering about 0.7%. The sample taken for sequencing was peripheral blood. The receptor comes from a human donor in a cohort sampled during active COVID-19.

As DNA, the CDR3 is TGTGCCAGCAGTTACTCGATAGACAGGCACAATCAGCCCCAGCATTTT. Its protein is CASSYSIDRHNQPQHF. This chain links TRBV6-2 or TRBV6-3 with TRBJ1-5; D might be TRBD1 (6 bases). The CDR3 has 16 amino acids. The germline V and J ends were trimmed by 0 bases and 3 bases, with 12 bases remaining between them. The germline V gene encodes CDR1 MNHEY and CDR2 SVGEGT.